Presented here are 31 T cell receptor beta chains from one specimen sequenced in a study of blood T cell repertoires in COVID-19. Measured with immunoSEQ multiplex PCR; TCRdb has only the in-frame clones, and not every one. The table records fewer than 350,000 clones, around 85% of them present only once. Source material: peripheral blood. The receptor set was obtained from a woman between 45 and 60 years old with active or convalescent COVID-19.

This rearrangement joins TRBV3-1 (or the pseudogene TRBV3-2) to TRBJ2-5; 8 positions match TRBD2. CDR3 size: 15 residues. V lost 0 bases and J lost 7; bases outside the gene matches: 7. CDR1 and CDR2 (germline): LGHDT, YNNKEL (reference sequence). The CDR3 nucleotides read TGTGCCAGCAGCCAAGATCAGGGACTAGGTCGGACCCAGTACTTC. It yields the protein CASSQDQGLGRTQYF.

In nucleotides, the CDR3 is TGTGCCAGCAGCTCCTTGCAGCGACAGGGGAAGGGGAACTACGAGCAGTACTTC. This sequence encodes CASSSLQRQGKGNYEQYF. This chain joins TRBV7-2 and TRBJ2-7; 8 bases are a match to TRBD1. The germline V gene encodes CDR1 SGHTA and CDR2 FQGNSA. Trimming cost V 4 bases and J 3 bases; bases outside gene matches: 17. The length of the CDR3 is 18 residues.

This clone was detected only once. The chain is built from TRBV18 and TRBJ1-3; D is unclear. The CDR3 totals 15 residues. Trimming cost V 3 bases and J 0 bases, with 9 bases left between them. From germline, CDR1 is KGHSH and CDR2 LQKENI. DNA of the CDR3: TGTGCCAGCTCACCTATATCCCTCTCTGGAAACACCATATATTTT. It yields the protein CASSPISLSGNTIYF. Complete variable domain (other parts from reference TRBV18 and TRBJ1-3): NAGVMQNPRHLVRRRGQEARLRCSPMKGHSHVYWYRQLPEEGLKFMVYLQKENIIDESGMPKERFSAEFPKEGPSILRIQQVVRGDSAAYFCASSPISLSGNTIYFGEGSWLTVV.

Here the CDR3 DNA reads TGCAGTGCTAGTCAACAGGGGGCGCTGAACACTGAAGCTTTCTTT. Amino acid sequence: CSASQQGALNTEAFF. The chain carries TRBV20-1 and TRBJ1-1; 9 bases are shared with TRBD1. Germline V CDR1 and CDR2: DFQATT, SNEGSKA (reference sequence). V gave up 3 bases and J gave up 0 bases; unmatched junction bases: 5. The CDR3 is made up of 15 amino acids.

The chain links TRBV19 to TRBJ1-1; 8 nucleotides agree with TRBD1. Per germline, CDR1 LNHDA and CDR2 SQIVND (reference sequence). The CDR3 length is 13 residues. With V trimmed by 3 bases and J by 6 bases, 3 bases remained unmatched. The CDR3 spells CASSIQDRAEAFF. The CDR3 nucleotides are TGTGCCAGTAGTATCCAGGACAGGGCTGAAGCTTTCTTT. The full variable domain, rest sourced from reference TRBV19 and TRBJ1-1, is DGGITQSPKYLFRKEGQNVTLSCEQNLNHDAMYWYRQDPGQGLRLIYYSQIVNDFQKGDIAEGYSVSREKKESFPLTVTSAQKNPTAFYLCASSIQDRAEAFFGQGTRLTVV.

The CDR3 is CASSSLATSFF. In DNA form, the CDR3 reads TGTGCCAGCAGCTCTCTAGCGACCTCGTTCTTC. The V call is TRBV7-2, the J call TRBJ2-1; D might be TRBD2 (6 bases). Germline values: CDR1 SGHTA, CDR2 FQGNSA. V lost 4 bases to trimming and J lost 15 bases, with 13 bases between them. The CDR3 consists of 11 residues.

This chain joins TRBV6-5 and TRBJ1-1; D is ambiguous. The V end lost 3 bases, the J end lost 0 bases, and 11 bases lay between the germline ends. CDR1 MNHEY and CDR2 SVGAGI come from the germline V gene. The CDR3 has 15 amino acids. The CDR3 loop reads CASSYRTGMNTEAFF. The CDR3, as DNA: TGTGCCAGCAGTTATAGGACGGGAATGAACACTGAAGCTTTCTTT.

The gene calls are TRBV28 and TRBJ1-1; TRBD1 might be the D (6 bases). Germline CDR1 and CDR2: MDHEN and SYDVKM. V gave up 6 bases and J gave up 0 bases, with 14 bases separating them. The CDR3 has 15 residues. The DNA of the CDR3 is TGTGCCAGCAGCCGAACCCGGACAGTGAACACTGAAGCTTTCTTT. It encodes CASSRTRTVNTEAFF.

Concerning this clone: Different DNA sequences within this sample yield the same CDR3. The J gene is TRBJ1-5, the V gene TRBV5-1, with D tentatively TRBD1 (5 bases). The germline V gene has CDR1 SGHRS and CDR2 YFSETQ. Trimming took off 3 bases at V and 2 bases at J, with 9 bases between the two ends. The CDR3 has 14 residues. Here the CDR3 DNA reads TGCGCCAGCAGCTCAGGAGGGGGCAATCAGCCCCAGCATTTT. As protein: CASSSGGGNQPQHF.

This CDR3 reads CASIGGLLGEKLFF. As DNA, the CDR3 is TGCGCCAGCATCGGAGGGCTCCTAGGTGAAAAACTGTTTTTT. The rearrangement links TRBV10-1 to TRBJ1-4; D call uncertain. The length of the CDR3 is 14 residues. V was shortened by 7 bases and J by 7 bases, with 16 bases between the two germline ends. Germline loops: CDR1 WNHNN, CDR2 SYGVQD (reference sequence).

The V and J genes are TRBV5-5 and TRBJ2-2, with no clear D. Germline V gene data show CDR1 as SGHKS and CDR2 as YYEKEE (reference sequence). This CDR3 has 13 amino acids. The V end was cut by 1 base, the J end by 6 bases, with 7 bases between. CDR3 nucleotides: TGTGCCAGCAGCTTGATGTGGCCCGGGGAGCTGTTTTTT. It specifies CASSLMWPGELFF.

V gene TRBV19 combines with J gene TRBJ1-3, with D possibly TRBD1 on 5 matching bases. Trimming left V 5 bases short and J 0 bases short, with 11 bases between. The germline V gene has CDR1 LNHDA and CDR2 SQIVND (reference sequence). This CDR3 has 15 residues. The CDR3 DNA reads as TGTGCCAGTAGTCTCTGGGGCAACTCTGGAAACACCATATATTTT. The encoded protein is CASSLWGNSGNTIYF.

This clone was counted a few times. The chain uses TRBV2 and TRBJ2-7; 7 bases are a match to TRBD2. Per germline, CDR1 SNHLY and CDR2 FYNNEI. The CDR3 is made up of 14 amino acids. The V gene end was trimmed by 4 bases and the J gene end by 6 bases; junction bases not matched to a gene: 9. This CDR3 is CASSVFSGMVEQYF. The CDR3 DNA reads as TGTGCCAGCAGTGTTTTCAGCGGGATGGTCGAGCAGTACTTC.

This CDR3 reads CASSLVTPAYEQYF. The CDR3 nucleotides read TGTGCCAGCAGCTTAGTTACGCCGGCCTACGAGCAGTACTTC. This chain uses TRBV11-2 with TRBJ2-7; D gene ambiguous. V lost 1 base and J 2 bases, leaving 9 bases between the germline ends. Per germline, CDR1 SGHAT and CDR2 FQNNGV. This CDR3 has 14 amino acids. The whole variable domain, remainder taken from reference TRBV11-2 and TRBJ2-7, is EAGVAQSPRYKIIEKRQSVAFWCNPISGHATLYWYQQILGQGPKLLIQFQNNGVVDDSQLPKDRFSAERLKGVDSTLKIQPAKLEDSAVYLCASSLVTPAYEQYFGPGTRLTVT.

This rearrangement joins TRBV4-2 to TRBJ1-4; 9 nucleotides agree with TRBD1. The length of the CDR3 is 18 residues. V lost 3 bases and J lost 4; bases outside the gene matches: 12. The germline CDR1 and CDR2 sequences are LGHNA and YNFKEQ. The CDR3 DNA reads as TGTGCCAGCAGCCACGATACAGGGGGCCTCCTCCTTAATGAAAAACTGTTTTTT. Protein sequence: CASSHDTGGLLLNEKLFF.

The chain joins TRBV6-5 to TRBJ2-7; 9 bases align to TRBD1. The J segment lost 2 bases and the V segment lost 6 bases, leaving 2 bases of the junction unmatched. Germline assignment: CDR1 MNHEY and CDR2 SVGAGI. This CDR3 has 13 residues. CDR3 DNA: TGTGCCAGCAGGACAGGGGGACCCTACGAGCAGTACTTC. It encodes CASRTGGPYEQYF.

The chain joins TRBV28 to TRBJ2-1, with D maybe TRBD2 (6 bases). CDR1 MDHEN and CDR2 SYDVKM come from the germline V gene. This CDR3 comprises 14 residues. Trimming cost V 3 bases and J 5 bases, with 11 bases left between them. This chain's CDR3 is CASSFGGTDNEQFF. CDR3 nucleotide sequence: TGTGCCAGCAGTTTTGGGGGGACTGACAATGAGCAGTTCTTC.

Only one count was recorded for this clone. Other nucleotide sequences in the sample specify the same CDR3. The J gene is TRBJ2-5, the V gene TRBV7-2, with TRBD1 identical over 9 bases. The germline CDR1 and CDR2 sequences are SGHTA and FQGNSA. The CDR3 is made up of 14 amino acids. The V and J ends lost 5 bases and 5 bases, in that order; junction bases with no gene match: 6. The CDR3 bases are TGTGCCAGCAGCGCCAACAGGGGGCGCGAGACCCAGTACTTC. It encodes CASSANRGRETQYF.

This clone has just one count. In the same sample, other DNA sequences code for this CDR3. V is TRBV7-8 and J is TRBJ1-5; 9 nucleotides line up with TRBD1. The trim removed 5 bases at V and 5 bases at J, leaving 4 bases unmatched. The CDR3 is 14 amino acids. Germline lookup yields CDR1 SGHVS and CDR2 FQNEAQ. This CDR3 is CASSPRTGDQPQHF. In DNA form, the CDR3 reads TGTGCCAGCAGCCCCAGGACAGGGGATCAGCCCCAGCATTTT.

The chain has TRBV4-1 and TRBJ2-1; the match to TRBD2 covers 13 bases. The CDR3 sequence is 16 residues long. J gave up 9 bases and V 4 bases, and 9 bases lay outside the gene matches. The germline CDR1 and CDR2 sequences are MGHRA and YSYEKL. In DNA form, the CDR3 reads TGCGCCAGCAGCCCGGGACTAGCGGGGAGGACGGGTGAGCAGTTCTTC. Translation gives CASSPGLAGRTGEQFF.

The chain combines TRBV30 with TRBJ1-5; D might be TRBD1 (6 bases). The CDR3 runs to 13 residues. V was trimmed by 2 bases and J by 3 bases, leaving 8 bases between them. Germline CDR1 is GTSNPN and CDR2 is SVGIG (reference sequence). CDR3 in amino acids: CAWSQGPNQPQHF. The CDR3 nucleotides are TGTGCCTGGAGTCAGGGGCCCAATCAGCCCCAGCATTTT.

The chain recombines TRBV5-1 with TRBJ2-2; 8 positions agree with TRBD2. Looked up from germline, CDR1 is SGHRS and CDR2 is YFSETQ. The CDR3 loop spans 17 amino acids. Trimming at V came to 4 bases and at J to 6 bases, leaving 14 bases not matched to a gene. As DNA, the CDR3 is TGCGCCAGCAGCCACCCTTCTCGGGAGGGCCACTCCGGGGAGCTGTTTTTT. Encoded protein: CASSHPSREGHSGELFF.

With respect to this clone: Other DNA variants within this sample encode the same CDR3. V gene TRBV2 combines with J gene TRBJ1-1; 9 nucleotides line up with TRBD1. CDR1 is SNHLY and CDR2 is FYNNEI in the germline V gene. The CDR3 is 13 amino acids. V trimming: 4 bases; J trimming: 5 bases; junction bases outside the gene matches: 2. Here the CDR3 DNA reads TGTGCCAGCAGTGGACAGGGGGGAACTGAAGCTTTCTTT. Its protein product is CASSGQGGTEAFF.

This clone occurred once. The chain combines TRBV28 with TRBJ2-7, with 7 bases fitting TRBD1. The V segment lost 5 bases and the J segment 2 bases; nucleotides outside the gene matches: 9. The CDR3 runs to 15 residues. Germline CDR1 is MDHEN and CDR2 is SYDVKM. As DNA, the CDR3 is TGTGCCAGCAGTCTGAACAGGGGCCCTACCTACGAGCAGTACTTC. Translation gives CASSLNRGPTYEQYF.

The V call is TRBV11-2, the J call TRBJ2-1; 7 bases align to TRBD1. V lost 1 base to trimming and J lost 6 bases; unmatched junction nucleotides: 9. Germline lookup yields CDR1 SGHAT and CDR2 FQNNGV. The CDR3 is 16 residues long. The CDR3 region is CASSLGGVTGVNEQFF. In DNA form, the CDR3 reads TGTGCCAGCAGCTTAGGGGGTGTTACAGGGGTCAATGAGCAGTTCTTC.

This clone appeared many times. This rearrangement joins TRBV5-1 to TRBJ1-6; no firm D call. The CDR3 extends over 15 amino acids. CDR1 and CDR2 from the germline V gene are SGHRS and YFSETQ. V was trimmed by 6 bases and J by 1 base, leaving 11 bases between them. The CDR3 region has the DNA TGCGCCAGCAACTCCCGGGATTCCTATAATTCACCCCTCCACTTT. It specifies CASNSRDSYNSPLHF.

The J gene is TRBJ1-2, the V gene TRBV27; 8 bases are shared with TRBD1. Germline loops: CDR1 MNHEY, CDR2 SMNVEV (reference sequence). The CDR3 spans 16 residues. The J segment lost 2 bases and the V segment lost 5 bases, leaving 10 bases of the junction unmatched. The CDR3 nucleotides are TGTGCCAGCAGTCCACGGACAGGGAGGGGCAACTATGGCTACACCTTC. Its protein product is CASSPRTGRGNYGYTF.

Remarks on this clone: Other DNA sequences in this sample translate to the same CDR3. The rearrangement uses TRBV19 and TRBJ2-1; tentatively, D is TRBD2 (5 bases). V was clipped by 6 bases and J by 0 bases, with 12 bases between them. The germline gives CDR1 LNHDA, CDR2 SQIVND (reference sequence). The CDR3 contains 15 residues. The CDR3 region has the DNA TGTGCCAGTAGGCGGGCTGGGTCCTCCTACAATGAGCAGTTCTTC. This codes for CASRRAGSSYNEQFF.

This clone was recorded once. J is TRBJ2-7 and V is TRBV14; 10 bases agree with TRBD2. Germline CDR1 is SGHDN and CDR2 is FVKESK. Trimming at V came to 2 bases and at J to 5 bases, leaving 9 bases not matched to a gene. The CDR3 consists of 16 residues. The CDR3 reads CASSQPLAGASHEQYF. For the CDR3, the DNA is TGTGCCAGCAGCCAACCGCTAGCGGGAGCAAGTCACGAGCAGTACTTC.

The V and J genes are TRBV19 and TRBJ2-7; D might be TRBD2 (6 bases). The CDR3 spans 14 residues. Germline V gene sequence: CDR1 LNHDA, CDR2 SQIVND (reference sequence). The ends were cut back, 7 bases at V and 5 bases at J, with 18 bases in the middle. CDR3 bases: TGTGCCAGTACCCATCCGGGGGACCGAAACGAGCAGTACTTC. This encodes CASTHPGDRNEQYF. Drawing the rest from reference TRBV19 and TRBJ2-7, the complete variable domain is DGGITQSPKYLFRKEGQNVTLSCEQNLNHDAMYWYRQDPGQGLRLIYYSQIVNDFQKGDIAEGYSVSREKKESFPLTVTSAQKNPTAFYLCASTHPGDRNEQYFGPGTRLTVT.

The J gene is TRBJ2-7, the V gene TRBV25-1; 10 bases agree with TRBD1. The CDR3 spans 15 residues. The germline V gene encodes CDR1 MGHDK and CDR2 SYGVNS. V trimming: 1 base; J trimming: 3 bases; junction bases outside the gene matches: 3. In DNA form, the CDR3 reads TGTGCCAGCAGTGAATTGGGGACAGGGGACTACGAGCAGTACTTC. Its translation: CASSELGTGDYEQYF.